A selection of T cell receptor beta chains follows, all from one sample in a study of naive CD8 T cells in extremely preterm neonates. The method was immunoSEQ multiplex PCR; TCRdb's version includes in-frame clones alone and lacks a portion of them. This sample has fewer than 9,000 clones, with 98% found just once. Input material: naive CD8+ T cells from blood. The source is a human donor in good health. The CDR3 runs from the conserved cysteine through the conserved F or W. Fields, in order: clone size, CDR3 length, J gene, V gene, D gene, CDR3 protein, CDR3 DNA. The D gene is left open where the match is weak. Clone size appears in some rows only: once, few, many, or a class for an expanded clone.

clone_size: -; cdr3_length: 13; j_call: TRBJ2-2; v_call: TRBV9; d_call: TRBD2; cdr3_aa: CASSVSGAGELFF; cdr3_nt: TGTGCCAGCAGCGTTAGCGGGGCCGGGGAGCTGTTTTTT
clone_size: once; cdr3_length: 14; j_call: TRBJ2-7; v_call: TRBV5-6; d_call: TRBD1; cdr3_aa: CASSHGQGAYEQYF; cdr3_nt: TGTGCCAGCAGCCATGGACAGGGGGCCTACGAGCAGTACTTC
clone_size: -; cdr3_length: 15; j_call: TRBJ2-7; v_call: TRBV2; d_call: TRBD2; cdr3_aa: CASSASGGRLHEQYF; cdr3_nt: TGTGCCAGCAGTGCTAGCGGGGGGCGGCTCCACGAGCAGTACTTC
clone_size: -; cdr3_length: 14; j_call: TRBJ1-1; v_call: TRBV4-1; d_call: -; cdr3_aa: CASSPYQGKVEAFF; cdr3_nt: TGCGCCAGCAGCCCGTATCAGGGTAAGGTGGAAGCTTTCTTT
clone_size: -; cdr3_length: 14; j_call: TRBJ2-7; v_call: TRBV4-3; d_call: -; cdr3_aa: CASSQAGAAYEQYF; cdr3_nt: TGCGCCAGCAGCCAAGCAGGGGCTGCCTACGAGCAGTACTTC
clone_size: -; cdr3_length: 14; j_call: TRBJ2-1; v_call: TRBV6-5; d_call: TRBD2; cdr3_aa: CASSYSGGHNEQFF; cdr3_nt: TGTGCCAGCAGTTATTCGGGGGGTCACAATGAGCAGTTCTTC
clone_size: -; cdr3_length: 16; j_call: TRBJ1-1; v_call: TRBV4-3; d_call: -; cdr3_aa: CASSQDVGQMNTEAFF; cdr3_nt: TGCGCCAGCAGCCAAGATGTTGGGCAGATGAACACTGAAGCTTTCTTT
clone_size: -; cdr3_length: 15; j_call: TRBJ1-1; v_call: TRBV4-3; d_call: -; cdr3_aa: CASSQDLAEGTEAFF; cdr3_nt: TGCGCCAGCAGCCAAGATCTCGCTGAGGGCACTGAAGCTTTCTTT
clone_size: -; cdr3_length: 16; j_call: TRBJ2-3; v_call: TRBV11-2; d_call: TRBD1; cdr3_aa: CASSLAGTVSTDTQYF; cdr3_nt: TGTGCCAGCAGCTTAGCCGGGACAGTTAGCACAGATACGCAGTATTTT
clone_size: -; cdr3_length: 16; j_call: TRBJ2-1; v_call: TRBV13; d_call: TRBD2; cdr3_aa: CASSLGNGGLYNEQFF; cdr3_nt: TGTGCCAGCAGCTTAGGCAACGGGGGGTTGTACAATGAGCAGTTCTTC
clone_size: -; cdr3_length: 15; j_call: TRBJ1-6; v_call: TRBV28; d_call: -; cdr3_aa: CASSFDVGANSPLHF; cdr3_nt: TGTGCCAGCAGTTTCGATGTGGGGGCCAATTCACCCCTCCACTTT
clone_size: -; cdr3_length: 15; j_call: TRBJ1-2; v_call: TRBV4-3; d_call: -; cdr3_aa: CASSQVQGPNYGYTF; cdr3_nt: TGCGCCAGCAGCCAAGTACAGGGCCCTAACTATGGCTACACCTTC
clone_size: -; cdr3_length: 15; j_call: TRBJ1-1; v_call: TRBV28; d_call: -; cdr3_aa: CASSLHLGAYTEAFF; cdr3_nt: TGTGCCAGCAGTCTACATTTGGGGGCTTACACTGAAGCTTTCTTT
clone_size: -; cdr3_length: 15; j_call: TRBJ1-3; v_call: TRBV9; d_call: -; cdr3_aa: CASSGGTDSGNTIYF; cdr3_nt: TGTGCCAGCAGTGGGGGCACCGACTCTGGAAACACCATATATTTT
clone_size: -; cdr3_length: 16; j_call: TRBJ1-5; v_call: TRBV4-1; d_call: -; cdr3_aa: CASSQTEGLPNQPQHF; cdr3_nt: TGCGCCAGCAGCCAAACAGAGGGACTTCCAAATCAGCCCCAGCATTTT
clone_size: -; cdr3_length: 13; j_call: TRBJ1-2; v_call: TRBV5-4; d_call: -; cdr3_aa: CASSPDGNYGYTF; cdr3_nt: TGTGCCAGCAGCCCTGACGGGAACTATGGCTACACCTTC
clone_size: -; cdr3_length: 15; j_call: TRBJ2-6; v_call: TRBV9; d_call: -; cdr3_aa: CASRDRVSGANVLTF; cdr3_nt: TGTGCCAGCAGAGACCGGGTCTCTGGGGCCAACGTCCTGACTTTC